These 32 T cell receptor beta chains originate from one sample sequenced in a study of PD-1 blockade in classical Hodgkin lymphoma. Each patient relapsed following autologous stem cell transplantation, and prior brentuximab vedotin exposure differed. TCRdb's table, derived via immunoSEQ multiplex PCR, lists solely in-frame clones and lacks some. The profile shows about 41,000 clones, roughly 80% of them singletons. The sequenced sample was peripheral blood mononuclear cells (PBMCs), obtained at baseline. These receptors were obtained from a human donor with classical Hodgkin lymphoma.

The V gene is TRBV7-8, the J gene TRBJ1-4, with 8 bases matching TRBD1. CDR3 length equals 15 residues. V lost 1 base to trimming and J lost 7 bases; unmatched junction nucleotides: 5. Germline values: CDR1 SGHVS, CDR2 FQNEAQ. The CDR3 DNA reads TGTGCCAGCAGCTTAGACGCGACAGGGGTTGAAAAACTGTTTTTT. Its protein product is CASSLDATGVEKLFF.

The gene calls are TRBV27 and TRBJ2-1, with 10 bases aligning to TRBD2. Trimming at V came to 1 base and at J to 7 bases, leaving 4 bases not matched to a gene. CDR3 length: 15 residues. Per the germline V gene, CDR1 is MNHEY and CDR2 is SMNVEV (reference sequence). The CDR3 sequence: CASSLYLAGANEQFF. In nucleotides, the CDR3 is TGTGCCAGCAGTTTATACCTAGCGGGAGCAAATGAGCAGTTCTTC.

Only one count was recorded for this clone. This chain uses TRBV7-8 with TRBJ1-5; D gene ambiguous. V shed 1 base and J shed 7 bases, with 8 bases lying between them. There are 13 residues in the CDR3. Germline V gives CDR1 SGHVS, CDR2 FQNEAQ. As DNA, the CDR3 is TGTGCCAGCAGCTTAGGGTATGAACAGCCCCAGCATTTT. Translating gives CASSLGYEQPQHF.

V and J are TRBV28 and TRBJ2-5; unclear D gene. Germline V gives CDR1 MDHEN, CDR2 SYDVKM. This CDR3 comprises 18 residues. V lost 1 base, J lost 3 bases, and 21 bases lay in between. Here the CDR3 DNA reads TGTGCCAGCAGTTTATTGGGTACGATGTCTAACAGAAAAGAGACCCAGTACTTC. It is translated as CASSLLGTMSNRKETQYF.

The chain employs TRBV6-1 and TRBJ1-5; 7 bases line up with TRBD1. Germline V gives CDR1 MNHNS, CDR2 SASEGT. Losses at the gene ends were 4 bases for V and 4 bases for J; bases not matched to a gene: 4. The CDR3 sequence is 14 residues long. CDR3 amino acids: CASSVMTGNQPQHF. CDR3 bases: TGTGCCAGCAGTGTAATGACAGGGAATCAGCCCCAGCATTTT.

V gene TRBV6-5 combines with J gene TRBJ2-2; either TRBD1 or TRBD2 may fit D (5 bases each). V was pared by 6 bases and J by 4 bases, with 15 bases between. Looked up from germline, CDR1 is MNHEY and CDR2 is SVGAGI. The CDR3 totals 15 residues. The CDR3 protein is CASSRWAGSTGELFF. The CDR3 DNA sequence: TGTGCCAGCAGCCGCTGGGCAGGGAGCACCGGGGAGCTGTTTTTT.

The CDR3 DNA reads as TGTGCCAGCAGCTTTCCTTCGTACGAGCAGTACTTC. This translates into CASSFPSYEQYF. The V gene is TRBV7-3, the J gene TRBJ2-7; D call uncertain. This CDR3 spans 12 amino acids. The germline V gene encodes CDR1 SGHTA and CDR2 FQGTGA. V gave up 3 bases and J gave up 4 bases, with 7 bases separating them. Based on the CDR3 plus reference TRBV7-3 and TRBJ2-7, the full variable domain is GAGVSQTPSNKVTEKGKYVELRCDPISGHTALYWYRQSLGQGPEFLIYFQGTGAADDSGLPNDRFFAVRPEGSVSTLKIQRTERGDSAVYLCASSFPSYEQYFGPGTRLTVT.

This clone has a handful of counts. The genes are TRBV25-1 and TRBJ2-3; D is ambiguous. This CDR3 is built from 12 residues. V lost 4 bases and J 6 bases, leaving 8 bases between the germline ends. Germline V gene lookup returns CDR1 MGHDK and CDR2 SYGVNS. CDR3 coding DNA: TGTGCCAGCAGTGTGGGTGGGGATACGCAGTATTTT. Protein sequence: CASSVGGDTQYF.

The rearrangement joins TRBV28 to TRBJ2-5; 9 positions match TRBD1. The germline V gene has CDR1 MDHEN and CDR2 SYDVKM. The CDR3 runs to 14 residues. The junction had 5 bases not matched to a gene; V was cut back by 4 bases and J by 5 bases. CDR3: CASSWTGAGETQYF. For the CDR3, the DNA is TGTGCCAGCAGTTGGACAGGGGCGGGGGAGACCCAGTACTTC.

The gene calls are TRBV19 and TRBJ2-7, with D possibly being TRBD1 (5 bases). This CDR3 is 14 amino acids long. Germline V CDR1 and CDR2: LNHDA, SQIVND (reference sequence). Between the trimmed V and J ends, which lost 1 base and 5 bases, there was a span of 12 bases. CDR3 sequence (DNA): TGTGCCAGTAGTATAGGGTCAGGGAAGGACGAGCAGTACTTC. It encodes CASSIGSGKDEQYF.

The chain is built from TRBV7-8 and TRBJ1-4; 8 nucleotides line up with TRBD1. V lost 1 base, J lost 7 bases, and 5 bases stayed unmatched. The CDR3 has 15 amino acids. Per germline, CDR1 SGHVS and CDR2 FQNEAQ. The DNA for the CDR3 is TGTGCCAGCAGCTTAGGGCAGGGGGCGGGTGAAAAACTGTTTTTT. This sequence encodes CASSLGQGAGEKLFF.

The genes are TRBV6-5 and TRBJ1-1; D may be TRBD1 (5 bases). Germline CDR1 is MNHEY and CDR2 is SVGAGI. The CDR3 is 13 residues long. Trimming took off 2 bases at V and 5 bases at J, with 9 bases between the two ends. The DNA for the CDR3 is TGTGCCAGCAGTTACAGGGGAAGAACTGAAGCTTTCTTT. The encoded protein is CASSYRGRTEAFF.

This chain links TRBV6-5 with TRBJ2-7; the match to TRBD1 covers 9 bases. CDR1 and CDR2 (germline): MNHEY, SVGAGI. The CDR3 consists of 15 residues. V lost 4 bases and J lost 2; bases outside the gene matches: 6. The CDR3: CASSSYRDRAYEQYF. The CDR3 DNA sequence: TGTGCCAGCAGTTCGTACCGGGACAGGGCCTACGAGCAGTACTTC.

The chain carries TRBV5-4 and TRBJ1-4; maybe TRBD1 (5 bases). Germline loops: CDR1 SGHNT, CDR2 YYREEE (reference sequence). Trimming took off 2 bases at V and 7 bases at J, with 15 bases between the two ends. This CDR3 spans 15 amino acids. CDR3 sequence reads: CASSLGQGYIEKLFF. The DNA for the CDR3 is TGTGCCAGCAGCTTAGGTCAGGGATACATTGAAAAACTGTTTTTT.

V is TRBV9 and J is TRBJ2-7; D remains ambiguous. The germline CDR1 and CDR2 sequences are SGDLS and YYNGEE. The CDR3 is 15 amino acids. V was trimmed by 4 bases and J by 6 bases, leaving 20 bases between them. CDR3 nucleotides: TGTGCCAGCAGCCTCGGATCATCCTTCTCTAGCGAGCAGTACTTC. This translates into CASSLGSSFSSEQYF.

About this clone: Other nucleotide sequences in the sample specify the same CDR3. The chain has TRBV28 and TRBJ2-7; the D is unclear. V gave up 6 bases and J gave up 3 bases, with 12 bases separating them. This CDR3 has 13 residues. Germline CDR1 MDHEN, CDR2 SYDVKM. This chain's CDR3 is CASSPRTGYEQYF. CDR3 in DNA: TGTGCCAGCAGCCCCCGGACGGGCTACGAGCAGTACTTC.

The rearrangement joins TRBV5-1 to TRBJ2-5; D is possibly TRBD1 (6 bases). Trimming removed 4 bases from V and 0 bases from J, with 10 bases in between. Germline V gene sequence: CDR1 SGHRS, CDR2 YFSETQ. The CDR3 runs to 14 residues. Here the CDR3 DNA reads TGCGCCAGCAGCCCGGGGACAAACCAAGAGACCCAGTACTTC. Amino acids: CASSPGTNQETQYF. Full variable domain (missing parts from reference TRBV5-1 and TRBJ2-5): KAGVTQTPRYLIKTRGQQVTLSCSPISGHRSVSWYQQTPGQGLQFLFEYFSETQRNKGNFPGRFSGRQFSNSRSEMNVSTLELGDSALYLCASSPGTNQETQYFGPGTRLLVL.

The CDR3 sequence is CASSPPGTGNTGELFF. In DNA, the CDR3 is TGTGCCAGCAGCCCCCCCGGGACAGGGAACACCGGGGAGCTGTTTTTT. The chain uses TRBV7-3 and TRBJ2-2; 8 bases align to TRBD1. The CDR3 runs to 16 residues. The V and J ends lost 5 bases and 1 base, in that order; junction bases with no gene match: 6. Germline V gene sequence: CDR1 SGHTA, CDR2 FQGTGA.

V and J are TRBV19 and TRBJ1-2; D unclear. This CDR3 is built from 15 residues. The germline V and J ends were trimmed by 2 bases and 0 bases, with 10 bases remaining between them. Germline V lookup: CDR1 LNHDA, CDR2 SQIVND (reference sequence). The CDR3 protein is CASSIKGIPNYGYTF. CDR3 in DNA: TGTGCCAGTAGTATAAAGGGCATTCCTAACTATGGCTACACCTTC.

V is TRBV25-1 and J is TRBJ2-5; D not resolved. CDR1 is MGHDK and CDR2 is SYGVNS in the germline V gene. The CDR3 is made up of 13 amino acids. Trimming cost V 4 bases and J 1 base, with 7 bases left between them. The CDR3 DNA is TGTGCCAGCAGTGTAACGTCCCAAGAGACCCAGTACTTC. Translation: CASSVTSQETQYF. Variable domain in full (rest from reference TRBV25-1 and TRBJ2-5): EADIYQTPRYLVIGTGKKITLECSQTMGHDKMYWYQQDPGMELHLIHYSYGVNSTEKGDLSSESTVSRIRTEHFPLTLESARPSHTSQYLCASSVTSQETQYFGPGTRLLVL.

This clone was seen more than once but under ten times. No DNA is shown, since the ends of the CDR3 on it are uncertain; the CDR3 is the one TCRdb lists. The chain employs TRBV6-5 and TRBJ2-7; the table's D call, TRBD2, was not checked against the DNA. The CDR3 length equals 16 residues, ends included. The germline V gene encodes CDR1 MNHEY and CDR2 SVGAGI. The CDR3 protein is CASSSSRGLGIYEQYF.

This clone showed up just a few times. This chain connects TRBV28 to TRBJ2-3, with D hard to call. V was trimmed by 1 base and J by 3 bases, leaving 11 bases between them. The length of the CDR3 is 15 residues. The germline CDR1 and CDR2 sequences are MDHEN and SYDVKM. The CDR3 reads CASSLSVGQTDTQYF. As DNA, the CDR3 is TGTGCCAGCAGTTTATCAGTCGGGCAGACAGATACGCAGTATTTT.

Concerning this clone: At the DNA level, this CDR3 is encoded by other sequences in the same sample as well. J is TRBJ2-2 and V is TRBV30, with D hard to call. V was trimmed by 0 bases and J by 4 bases, leaving 0 bases between them. Per germline, CDR1 GTSNPN and CDR2 SVGIG (reference sequence). The CDR3 extends over 11 amino acids. CDR3 protein: CAWSVTGELFF. The CDR3 coding sequence is TGTGCCTGGAGTGTCACCGGGGAGCTGTTTTTT.

The CDR3 is CASSLGGPGTDTQYF. In nucleotides, the CDR3 is TGCGCCAGCAGCCTGGGGGGTCCTGGGACAGATACGCAGTATTTT. V is TRBV4-3 and J is TRBJ2-3, with D possibly being TRBD2 (6 bases). In germline, CDR1 is LGHNA, CDR2 YSLEER. Trimming took off 4 bases at V and 3 bases at J, with 14 bases between the two ends. The CDR3 extends over 15 amino acids.

CDR3 in DNA: TGTGCCAGCAGTGTACAGGTGAATCAGCCCCAGCATTTT. Protein: CASSVQVNQPQHF. The chain is built from TRBV25-1 and TRBJ1-5; weak D call: TRBD1 (5 bases). CDR1 is MGHDK and CDR2 is SYGVNS in the germline V gene. This CDR3 is built from 13 residues. V shed 4 bases and J shed 4 bases, with 8 bases lying between them.

The genes are TRBV7-5 and TRBJ2-2; whether TRBD1, the table's D call, matches the DNA was not checked. TRBV7-5 is annotated as a pseudogene. The CDR3 is 16 amino acids. The CDR3 DNA is TGTGTCAGAAGCAGAGACAGGGGGAGCACGACCGGGGAGCTGTTTTTT. Translated, it gives CVRSRDRGSTTGELFF.

The chain joins TRBV7-2 to TRBJ2-1; 7 positions agree with TRBD1. With V trimmed by 3 bases and J by 6 bases, 8 bases remained unmatched. Per germline, CDR1 SGHTA and CDR2 FQGNSA. The CDR3 totals 15 residues. CDR3 protein: CASSLKTGLRNEQFF. The CDR3 DNA reads as TGTGCCAGCAGCTTGAAGACAGGGCTTCGCAATGAGCAGTTCTTC.

CDR3 protein: CASTAGRNEQYF. In nucleotides, the CDR3 is TGTGCCAGCACGGCAGGGCGGAACGAGCAGTACTTC. The rearrangement uses TRBV6-1 and TRBJ2-7; D may be TRBD1 (5 bases). V was cut by 7 bases and J by 5 bases, with 12 bases left in between. CDR1 is MNHNS and CDR2 is SASEGT in the germline V gene. The CDR3 has 12 amino acids.

Note on this clone: The same CDR3 also results from other DNA sequences found in this sample. The V and J genes are TRBV6-1 and TRBJ1-2; tentatively, D is TRBD1 (6 bases). The CDR3 sequence is 15 residues long. V was pared by 6 bases and J by 5 bases, with 19 bases between. The germline V gene encodes CDR1 MNHNS and CDR2 SASEGT. CDR3 bases: TGTGCCAGCAGCTACACACAGGGTGACAGTTATGGCTACACCTTC. Translating it yields CASSYTQGDSYGYTF.

The rearrangement joins TRBV28 to TRBJ2-1; D call uncertain. V lost 8 bases, J lost 5 bases, and 22 bases lay in between. The V gene's germline CDR1 is MDHEN and CDR2 SYDVKM. The CDR3 length is 16 residues. CDR3 bases: TGTGCCAGCGTCCGTCGAGCAAGCGCGTTCAACAATGAGCAGTTCTTC. It codes for CASVRRASAFNNEQFF. Full variable domain (missing parts from reference TRBV28 and TRBJ2-1): DVKVTQSSRYLVKRTGEKVFLECVQDMDHENMFWYRQDPGLGLRLIYFSYDVKMKEKGDIPEGYSVSREKKERFSLILESASTNQTSMYLCASVRRASAFNNEQFFGPGTRLTVL.

This clone is a singleton in its sample. The V gene is TRBV6-6, the J gene TRBJ2-7; D gene unclear. Trimming cost V 0 bases and J 2 bases, with 11 bases left between them. The CDR3 sequence is 15 residues long. Germline lookup yields CDR1 MNHNY and CDR2 SVGAGI (reference sequence). CDR3 sequence (DNA): TGTGCCAGCAGTTACTCTCTGAGTGGCCCCTACGAGCAGTACTTC. Its protein is CASSYSLSGPYEQYF.

The chain uses TRBV27 and TRBJ2-1, with D possibly called TRBD1 or TRBD2 (5 bases each). Trimming cost V 6 bases and J 15 bases, with 15 bases left between them. Looked up from germline, CDR1 is MNHEY and CDR2 is SMNVEV (reference sequence). The CDR3 spans 11 residues. CDR3 sequence (DNA): TGTGCCAGCAGCAACCGGGGCCTGGGGTTCTTC. Protein sequence: CASSNRGLGFF.